This TCR beta chain was identified in a study of read filtering for tumor transcriptome and immune sequencing. In this sample, this clonotype turned up a few times. A much more abundant neighbour one base away suggests this may be a read error. V gave up 3 bases and J gave up 3 bases, with 18 bases separating them. Germline V gene sequence: CDR1 MDHEN, CDR2 SYDVKM. The CDR3 has 17 residues. Molecular barcoded adaptors covering alpha/delta and beta/gamma chains were used on 400 ng RNA. TCRdb re-called the reads with MiXCR, one entry per CDR3 protein. The sample has fewer than 75,000 distinct CDR3 sequences; about 20% are singletons.

Sequencing input: a population of CD138-negative cells sorted from bone marrow. The clonotype originates from a donor at least 40 years old with multiple myeloma. V and J are TRBV28 and TRBJ2-1, with unresolved D. CDR3 in DNA: TGTGCCAGCAGTTTGTCAAGTGTAGCTTTGGTCTACAATGAGCAGTTCTTC. Its translation is CASSLSSVALVYNEQFF.